These T cell receptor beta chains were read from a single sample in a study of blood T cell repertoires in COVID-19. This table comes from immunoSEQ multiplex PCR, and its TCRdb copy is limited to in-frame clones, with some not included. The repertoire holds about 160,000 clones, approximately 88% seen once, with around 8.4% in the top ten. Sequencing was done on a sample of peripheral blood. These receptor sequences come from a woman older than 75 with active or convalescent COVID-19. CDR3s include the opening cysteine and the closing phenylalanine or tryptophan. A D gene is named only where the DNA matches it firmly. Some rows have no size entry. The others give once, few or many, or a class for an expanded clone.

clone size	D gene	V gene	J gene	CDR3 DNA	CDR3 protein
.	TRBD2	TRBV7-9	TRBJ2-7	TGTGCCAGCAGCCTCTCTAGCGGGGGGTACGAGCAGTACTTC	CASSLSSGGYEQYF
.	TRBD2	TRBV5-1	TRBJ2-7	TGCGCCAGTTCCCCTAGCGGGGGTTCCTACGAGCAGTACTTC	CASSPSGGSYEQYF
.	.	TRBV9	TRBJ2-3	TGTGCCAGCAGCGTAGGCTACAGCACAGATACGCAGTATTTT	CASSVGYSTDTQYF
once	TRBD1	TRBV6-5	TRBJ1-2	TGTGCCAGCAGCCCAGGGACAGGCGGGTATGGCTACACCTTC	CASSPGTGGYGYTF
.	.	TRBV27	TRBJ1-5	TGTGCCAGCAGCTATAGCGGCAATCAGCCCCAGCATTTT	CASSYSGNQPQHF
.	TRBD1	TRBV6-5	TRBJ1-1	TGTGCCAGCAGCTTACCGGGACAGGAAGGTTTCTTT	CASSLPGQEGFF
.	.	TRBV6-2/TRBV6-3	TRBJ1-1	TGTGCCAGCAGCCAGGATCCGAGGGTAATGAACACTGAAGCTTTCTTT	CASSQDPRVMNTEAFF
.	TRBD2	TRBV7-2	TRBJ2-7	TGTGCCAGCAGCCCCGGGGGGGGACAACCTGTCGGCGAGCAGTACTTC	CASSPGGGQPVGEQYF
.	TRBD1	TRBV5-1	TRBJ2-6	TGCGCCAGCAGCCCGGGACAGGGGGCGCTCATAGGGGCCAACGTCCTGACTTTC	CASSPGQGALIGANVLTF
.	.	TRBV7-9	TRBJ2-7	TGTGCCAGCAGCTCGGGAACCTACGAGCAGTACTTC	CASSSGTYEQYF
few	TRBD1	TRBV3-1/TRBV3-2	TRBJ2-5	TGTGCCAGCAGCCAAGGGACAGGGGGTTCAGAGACCCAGTACTTC	CASSQGTGGSETQYF
.	.	TRBV5-4	TRBJ2-3	TGTGCCAGCAGCTTGGAGACAGGTAGCACAGATACGCAGTATTTT	CASSLETGSTDTQYF
.	TRBD1	TRBV6-5	TRBJ1-5	TGTGCCAGCAGTACCGGACAGGGGGGCAATCAGCCCCAGCATTTT	CASSTGQGGNQPQHF
.	.	TRBV19	TRBJ2-7	TGTGCCAGTAGTATATCAGTACAGTCCATTGTCTACGAGCAGTACTTC	CASSISVQSIVYEQYF
.	.	TRBV13	TRBJ1-3	TGTGCCAGCAGCACTACAACTGGAAACACCATATATTTT	CASSTTTGNTIYF
.	.	TRBV7-2	TRBJ1-2	TGTGCCAGCAGCTTACAAGGCGGGTCTTATGGCTACACCTTC	CASSLQGGSYGYTF